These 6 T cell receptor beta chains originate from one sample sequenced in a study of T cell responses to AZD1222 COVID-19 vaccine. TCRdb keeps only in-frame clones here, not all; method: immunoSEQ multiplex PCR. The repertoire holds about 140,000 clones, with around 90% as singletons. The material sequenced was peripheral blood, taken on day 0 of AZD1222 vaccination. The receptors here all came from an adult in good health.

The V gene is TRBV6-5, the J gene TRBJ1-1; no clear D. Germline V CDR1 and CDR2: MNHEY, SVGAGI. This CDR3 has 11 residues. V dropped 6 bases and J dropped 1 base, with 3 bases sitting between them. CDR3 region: CASRPNTEAFF. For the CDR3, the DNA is TGTGCCAGCAGACCGAACACTGAAGCTTTCTTT.

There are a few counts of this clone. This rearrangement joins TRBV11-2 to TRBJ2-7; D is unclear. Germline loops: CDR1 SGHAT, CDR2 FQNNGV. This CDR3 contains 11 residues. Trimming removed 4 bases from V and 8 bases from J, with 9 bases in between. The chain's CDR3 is CASSSAAQQYF. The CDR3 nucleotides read TGTGCCAGCAGCTCGGCAGCCCAGCAGTACTTC.

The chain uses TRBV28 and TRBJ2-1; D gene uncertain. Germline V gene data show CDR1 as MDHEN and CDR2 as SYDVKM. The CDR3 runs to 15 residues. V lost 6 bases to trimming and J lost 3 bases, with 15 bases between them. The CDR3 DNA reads TGTGCCAGCAGCCCCACGGACGGCTACTACAATGAGCAGTTCTTC. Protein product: CASSPTDGYYNEQFF.

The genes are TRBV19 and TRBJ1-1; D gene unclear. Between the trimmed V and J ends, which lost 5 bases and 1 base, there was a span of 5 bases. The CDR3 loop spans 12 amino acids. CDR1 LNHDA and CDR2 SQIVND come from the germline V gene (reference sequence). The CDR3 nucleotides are TGTGCCAGTAGTCTCCAGAACACTGAAGCTTTCTTT. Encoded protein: CASSLQNTEAFF.

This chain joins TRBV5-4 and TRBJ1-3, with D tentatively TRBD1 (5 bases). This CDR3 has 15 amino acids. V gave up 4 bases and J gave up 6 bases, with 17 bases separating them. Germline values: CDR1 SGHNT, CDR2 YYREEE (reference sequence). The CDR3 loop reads CASSMTETRENTIYF. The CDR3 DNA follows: TGTGCCAGCAGCATGACAGAGACACGAGAAAACACCATATATTTT.

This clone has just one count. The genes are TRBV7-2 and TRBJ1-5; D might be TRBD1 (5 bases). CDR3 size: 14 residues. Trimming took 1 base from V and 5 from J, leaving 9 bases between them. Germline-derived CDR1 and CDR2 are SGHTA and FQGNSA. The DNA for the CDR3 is TGTGCCAGCAGCTTAGGGGGCACCGATCAGCCCCAGCATTTT. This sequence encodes CASSLGGTDQPQHF.